The TCR beta chain described here comes from a study of blood T cell repertoires in COVID-19. Study as a whole: The samples span acute and convalescent COVID-19 from the United States, Italy and Spain.

Germline lookup yields CDR1 MNHNY and CDR2 SVGAGI (reference sequence). Trimming cost V 5 bases and J 1 base; bases outside gene matches: 8. The CDR3 consists of 16 residues. Only in-frame clones appear in the TCRdb table, and some are missing; sequencing was by immunoSEQ multiplex PCR. The sample includes just over 200,000 clones, approximately 90% of them seen just once. This clonotype originated in an older man with acute or convalescent COVID-19. The J gene is TRBJ1-1, the V gene TRBV6-6, with 9 nucleotides matching TRBD1. Sequencing was performed on peripheral blood. CDR3 sequence: CASSPRQGVGNTEAFF. The CDR3 DNA sequence: TGTGCCAGCAGTCCCAGACAGGGGGTGGGGAACACTGAAGCTTTCTTT.